Below are 21 T cell receptor beta chains sequenced from a single sample in a study of blood T cell repertoires in COVID-19. Some clones are missing from TCRdb's copy, which holds only in-frame ones; the method was immunoSEQ multiplex PCR. The top ten clones hold under 3% of a sample with 300,000 to 450,000 clones, around 90% of them seen once. Sequencing was done on a sample of peripheral blood. The receptors derive from a human donor in a cohort sampled during active COVID-19.

The chain carries TRBV20-1 and TRBJ1-6; 7 nucleotides line up with TRBD1. CDR1 DFQATT and CDR2 SNEGSKA come from the germline V gene (reference sequence). This CDR3 is built from 15 residues. After removal of 3 bases from V and 7 bases from J, the junction contained 9 bases not matched to a gene. CDR3 DNA sequence: TGCAGTGCTAGTGGCCCCGACAGGGCAAATTCACCCCTCCACTTT. Translating gives CSASGPDRANSPLHF.

The CDR3 nucleotides read TGTGCCAGCAGTTACTCGCCAGGGGGTGACGAAAAACTGTTTTTT. Its translation is CASSYSPGGDEKLFF. The chain employs TRBV6-5 and TRBJ1-4; 7 bases fit TRBD1. J lost 8 bases, V lost 0 bases, and 6 bases had no gene match. The CDR3 runs 15 residues. The germline CDR1 and CDR2 sequences are MNHEY and SVGAGI.

In its sample, this clone was seen a few times. This chain links TRBV19 with TRBJ2-1; tentative D call: TRBD2 (6 bases). V was cut by 6 bases and J by 8 bases, with 17 bases left in between. Germline V gene data show CDR1 as LNHDA and CDR2 as SQIVND (reference sequence). CDR3 length: 14 amino acids. The CDR3 DNA reads TGTGCCAGTAGCCTACCGGGGGTTTCGGATGAGCAGTTCTTC. The encoded protein is CASSLPGVSDEQFF.

This clone has just a few counts. The V and J genes are TRBV29-1 and TRBJ2-4, with D tentatively TRBD1 (5 bases). V was pared by 2 bases and J by 0 bases, with 11 bases between. Per germline, CDR1 SQVTM and CDR2 ANQGSEA. CDR3 length equals 15 residues. CDR3 loop: CSVETRVLAKNIQYF. The CDR3 DNA sequence: TGCAGCGTTGAAACCAGGGTACTAGCCAAAAACATTCAGTACTTC.

The chain is built from TRBV3-1 (or the pseudogene TRBV3-2) and TRBJ1-5; D may be TRBD1 (5 bases). Germline CDR1 and CDR2: LGHDT and YNNKEL (reference sequence). This CDR3 has 14 amino acids. V was pared by 4 bases and J by 2 bases, with 9 bases between. The CDR3 coding sequence is TGTGCCAGCAGCCTTGACAGCCGCAATCAGCCCCAGCATTTT. It codes for CASSLDSRNQPQHF.

The chain recombines TRBV11-2 with TRBJ1-1; 9 nucleotides align to TRBD1. This CDR3 is 16 amino acids long. From germline, CDR1 is SGHAT and CDR2 FQNNGV. Trimming removed 6 bases from V and 5 bases from J; junction bases left unmatched: 13. The DNA for the CDR3 is TGTGCCAGCAGTCGAACGACAGTGACAGGGGGGACTGAAGCTTTCTTT. Its translation is CASSRTTVTGGTEAFF.

Here the CDR3 DNA reads TGTGCCAGCAGCACCGGGACTAGCGGATCCTACGAGCAGTACTTC. This codes for CASSTGTSGSYEQYF. This chain joins TRBV7-9 and TRBJ2-7; 11 positions match TRBD2. Trimming removed 5 bases from V and 1 base from J; junction bases left unmatched: 4. The CDR3 runs to 15 residues. Germline lookup yields CDR1 SEHNR and CDR2 FQNEAQ (reference sequence). Together with reference TRBV7-9 and TRBJ2-7, the CDR3 gives the full variable domain: DTGVSQNPRHKITKRGQNVTFRCDPISEHNRLYWYRQTLGQGPEFLTYFQNEAQLEKSRLLSDRFSAERPKGSFSTLEIQRTEQGDSAMYLCASSTGTSGSYEQYFGPGTRLTVT.

This chain uses TRBV28 with TRBJ1-1; D remains unclear. V lost 8 bases, J lost 11 bases, and 18 bases lay in between. The CDR3 consists of 12 residues. Germline lookup yields CDR1 MDHEN and CDR2 SYDVKM. The CDR3 spells CASQVGDREAFF. CDR3 nucleotide sequence: TGTGCCAGCCAGGTGGGTGATCGGGAGGCTTTCTTT.

This chain connects TRBV29-1 to TRBJ2-2; 7 nucleotides line up with TRBD2. Trimming removed 5 bases from V and 6 bases from J; junction bases left unmatched: 6. There are 13 residues in the CDR3. Germline CDR1 and CDR2: SQVTM and ANQGSEA. Here the CDR3 reads CSVWSGRAGELFF. In DNA form, the CDR3 reads TGCAGCGTTTGGTCGGGGAGGGCCGGGGAGCTGTTTTTT.

The chain employs TRBV30 and TRBJ2-3; the D gene is possibly TRBD2 (6 bases). Trimming removed 0 bases from V and 11 bases from J, with 12 bases in between. The CDR3 is 12 residues long. Germline V gives CDR1 GTSNPN, CDR2 SVGIG (reference sequence). The CDR3 sequence: CAWSVSRGMQYF. CDR3 DNA sequence: TGTGCCTGGAGTGTAAGTCGGGGGATGCAGTATTTT.

CDR3 DNA: TGTGCCAGCAGCCAAGATCCCTCACTTAACTTCTATGGCTACACCTTC. The encoded protein is CASSQDPSLNFYGYTF. The genes are TRBV3-1 (or the pseudogene TRBV3-2) and TRBJ1-2, with no clear D. The CDR3 consists of 16 residues. CDR1 is LGHDT, CDR2 YNNKEL, per germline (reference sequence). The V and J ends lost 0 bases and 4 bases respectively, with 15 bases between them.

V gene TRBV5-6 combines with J gene TRBJ2-1, with TRBD1 matching over 10 bases. The CDR3 runs 16 residues. Germline trimming cut 0 bases from V and 8 bases from J; bases unmatched to any gene: 8. Germline CDR1 SGHDT, CDR2 YYEEEE. CDR3 nucleotides: TGTGCCAGCAGCTTGGGGGTGGGGACAGGGGTGGATGAGCAGTTCTTC. This gives the protein CASSLGVGTGVDEQFF.

The chain combines TRBV6-5 with TRBJ1-3; D is undetermined. V lost 2 bases, J lost 8 bases, and 10 bases lay in between. Looked up from germline, CDR1 is MNHEY and CDR2 is SVGAGI. The CDR3 covers 13 residues. Written as DNA, the CDR3 is TGTGCCAGCAGTTACCCACTGATGGACACCATATATTTT. Its translation: CASSYPLMDTIYF.

A single count supports this clone. The genes are TRBV5-1 and TRBJ2-3; 9 positions match TRBD2. This CDR3 is 17 amino acids long. J lost 0 bases, V lost 0 bases, and 5 bases had no gene match. Germline lookup yields CDR1 SGHRS and CDR2 YFSETQ. The CDR3 loop is CASSLEASGVSTDTQYF. The CDR3 bases are TGCGCCAGCAGCTTGGAAGCTAGCGGGGTTAGCACAGATACGCAGTATTTT.

The CDR3 nucleotides read TGTGCCAGCAGCTTCCGGGGGGGCGCGGAGACCCAGTACTTC. Protein: CASSFRGGAETQYF. The gene calls are TRBV9 and TRBJ2-5; 8 nucleotides line up with TRBD2. Germline CDR1 SGDLS, CDR2 YYNGEE. There are 14 residues in the CDR3. V dropped 4 bases and J dropped 5; count of bases not matched to a gene: 7.

The genes are TRBV6-5 and TRBJ1-2; tentatively, D is TRBD1 (5 bases). V dropped 5 bases and J dropped 2 bases, with 12 bases sitting between them. The germline V gene encodes CDR1 MNHEY and CDR2 SVGAGI. This CDR3 has 14 residues. DNA for the CDR3: TGTGCCAGCAGTCAAAGGGGTGGAAACTATGGCTACACCTTC. It yields the protein CASSQRGGNYGYTF.

The genes are TRBV5-4 and TRBJ2-1, with D unclear. The CDR3 extends over 15 amino acids. The V gene lost 4 bases and the J gene lost 3 bases, with 14 bases spanning the gap. The germline CDR1 and CDR2 sequences are SGHNT and YYREEE (reference sequence). The CDR3 region has the DNA TGTGCCAGCAGCCTAGGTTCTTCTGGCTACAATGAGCAGTTCTTC. This gives the protein CASSLGSSGYNEQFF.

The chain recombines TRBV3-1 (or the pseudogene TRBV3-2) with TRBJ2-2, with 13 bases matching TRBD2. With 5 bases clipped from V and 5 bases from J, the junction kept 5 bases outside the gene matches. CDR1 and CDR2 (germline): LGHDT, YNNKEL (reference sequence). The CDR3 sequence is 16 residues long. The CDR3 sequence: CASSYGLAGETGELFF. The CDR3 bases are TGTGCCAGCAGCTACGGACTAGCGGGAGAAACCGGGGAGCTGTTTTTT.

V usage is TRBV7-6 and J usage is TRBJ2-5; 14 bases are a match to TRBD2. The CDR3 has 16 amino acids. Per the germline V gene, CDR1 is SGHVS and CDR2 is FNYEAQ. J lost 2 bases, V lost 5 bases, and 4 bases had no gene match. In DNA, the CDR3 is TGTGCCAGCAGCCCCGGGACTAGCGGGAGACAAGAGACCCAGTACTTC. It specifies CASSPGTSGRQETQYF.

This rearrangement joins TRBV6-5 to TRBJ1-2; D perhaps matches TRBD1 (6 bases). CDR3 length: 14 residues. Trimming took 0 bases from V and 8 from J, leaving 13 bases between them. Germline V gene data show CDR1 as MNHEY and CDR2 as SVGAGI. The CDR3, as DNA: TGTGCCAGCAGTTACTCATGGGGGGGCGAAGGCTACACCTTC. It encodes CASSYSWGGEGYTF.

The rearrangement links TRBV29-1 to TRBJ2-5; TRBD1 is a possible D gene (6 bases). Germline assignment: CDR1 SQVTM and CDR2 ANQGSEA. The CDR3 is 12 residues long. The V gene lost 4 bases and the J gene lost 3 bases, with 9 bases spanning the gap. For the CDR3, the DNA is TGCAGCGTTGTGCACAGGGAAGAGACCCAGTACTTC. This translates into CSVVHREETQYF.